These 19 T cell receptor beta chains share one sample of origin, sequenced in a study of T and B cells in COVID-19 patients. Multiplex PCR with BIOMED2 TRB-A/B primer pools amplified TRB rearrangements. TCRdb used MiXCR to reprocess the multiplex PCR reads, holding one entry per CDR3 protein. Among more than 15,000 distinct CDR3 sequences listed, 27% were seen once. Blood genomic DNA input for TRB amplification was about 240-500 ng. The sample taken for sequencing was blood. Source of these receptors: a human donor who had recovered from COVID-19.

The V gene is TRBV12-3 or TRBV12-4, the J gene TRBJ2-3; D assignment may be TRBD1 or TRBD2 (6 bases each). The V and J ends lost 3 bases and 4 bases respectively, with 17 bases between them. The CDR3 length is 16 residues. DNA of the CDR3: TGTGCCAGCAGTTTTTTAAGGGGGGCTCCCCCAGATACGCAGTATTTT. Protein: CASSFLRGAPPDTQYF.

J is TRBJ1-2 and V is TRBV13; D is unresolved. The CDR3 has 16 amino acids. Germline CDR1 reads PRHDT; CDR2 reads FYEKMQ (reference sequence). Trimming stripped 5 bases from V and 7 bases from J, with 23 bases between. CDR3 amino acids: CASSPGSPGRHFGYTF. DNA of the CDR3: TGTGCCAGCAGCCCCGGTAGCCCTGGGCGGCACTTTGGCTACACCTTC.

On this clonotype: Relative to the germline gene, one junction end is altered; a read error may explain this. V is TRBV5-4 and J is TRBJ1-2, with D maybe TRBD1 (6 bases). The CDR3 sequence is 13 residues long. The germline CDR1 and CDR2 sequences are SGHNT and YYREEE (reference sequence). This chain's CDR3 is CASSLDRDYGYTF. For the CDR3, the DNA is TGTGCCAGCAGTTTGGACAGAGACTATGGCTACACCTTC. Combining the CDR3 with reference TRBV5-4 and TRBJ1-2 gives the whole variable domain ETGVTQSPTHLIKTRGQQVTLRCSSQSGHNTVSWYQQALGQGPQFIFQYYREEENGRGNFPPRFSGLQFPNYSSELNVNALELDDSALYLCASSLDRDYGYTFGSGTRLTVV.

By its share, this clonotype is medium-sized (0.01 to 0.1%). This chain links TRBV30 with TRBJ2-2; a weak D match, TRBD1 (6 bases). This CDR3 has 12 amino acids. Trimming shortened V by 5 bases and J by 6 bases, and 10 bases separated the two germline ends. Germline values: CDR1 GTSNPN, CDR2 SVGIG (reference sequence). CDR3 in DNA: TGTGCCTGGGACAGGAGCGCCGGGGAGCTGTTTTTT. Protein sequence: CAWDRSAGELFF.

The chain combines TRBV6-6 with TRBJ1-1, with 10 bases matching TRBD1. CDR3 length equals 16 residues. The V segment lost 6 bases and the J segment 3 bases; nucleotides outside the gene matches: 10. Germline V gene data show CDR1 as MNHNY and CDR2 as SVGAGI (reference sequence). This CDR3 reads CASRPGTGVFDTEAFF. For the CDR3, the DNA is TGTGCCAGCAGGCCCGGGACAGGGGTTTTTGACACTGAAGCTTTCTTT.

The V call is TRBV29-1, the J call TRBJ2-5; 8 nucleotides line up with TRBD2. This CDR3 contains 16 residues. CDR1 and CDR2 from the germline V gene are SQVTM and ANQGSEA. V lost 1 base to trimming and J lost 4 bases; unmatched junction nucleotides: 11. The CDR3 region has the DNA TGCAGCGTTGAAGTGAGAAGGGCGGGGGGAGGAGAGACCCAGTACTTC. This encodes CSVEVRRAGGGETQYF.

A few counts support this clonotype. This sequence joins TRBV6-5 and TRBJ1-3; D gene unclear. The V end was cut by 6 bases, the J end by 4 bases, with 10 bases between. This CDR3 is 13 amino acids long. Germline CDR1 is MNHEY and CDR2 is SVGAGI. The CDR3 DNA reads TGTGCCAGCAGCTCGATCAGGGGAAACACCATATATTTT. Translating it yields CASSSIRGNTIYF.

The chain has TRBV11-2 and TRBJ2-6, with D tentatively TRBD1 (5 bases). The ends were cut back, 4 bases at V and 2 bases at J, with 18 bases in the middle. The germline gives CDR1 SGHAT, CDR2 FQNNGV. CDR3 length equals 18 residues. The DNA of the CDR3 is TGTGCCAGCAGCTCCCAGGGTGGGCTTTCCGCTGGGGCCAACGTCCTGACTTTC. Protein product: CASSSQGGLSAGANVLTF.

On this clonotype itself: This clone may be a read error of a much larger clone one base away. V and J are TRBV27 and TRBJ2-5, with 7 bases lining up with TRBD1. The trim removed 0 bases at V and 3 bases at J, leaving 4 bases unmatched. Germline V gene lookup returns CDR1 MNHEY and CDR2 SMNVEV (reference sequence). This CDR3 region has 15 residues. The CDR3 loop is CASSLSKGAEETQYF. DNA of the CDR3: TGTGCCAGCAGTTTATCGAAGGGGGCCGAAGAGACCCAGTACTTC.

The rearrangement links TRBV7-4 to TRBJ2-3; no firm D call. The CDR3 length is 13 residues. The ends were cut back, 5 bases at V and 6 bases at J, with 12 bases in the middle. Germline V gives CDR1 SGHVT, CDR2 SQSDAQ. CDR3 amino acids: CASSTGPVDTQYF. CDR3 DNA sequence: TGTGCCAGCAGCACCGGACCAGTGGATACGCAGTATTTT.

This clonotype was counted a few times. The chain links TRBV5-6 to TRBJ2-3, with 7 bases aligning to TRBD2. V lost 4 bases to trimming and J lost 7 bases; unmatched junction nucleotides: 27. CDR1 SGHDT and CDR2 YYEEEE come from the germline V gene. CDR3 size: 20 residues. The DNA for the CDR3 is TGTGCCAGCAGCCCAGAACCGGCGGGCCGAGCGGGACTGCGGGGTTATACGCAGTATTTT. Its protein is CASSPEPAGRAGLRGYTQYF.

The rearrangement links TRBV5-5 to TRBJ2-3, with 11 positions matching TRBD2. V gave up 2 bases and J gave up 1 base; unmatched junction bases: 0. The germline V gene encodes CDR1 SGHKS and CDR2 YYEKEE (reference sequence). The CDR3 has 15 residues. For the CDR3, the DNA is TGTGCCAGCAGCTTACTAGCGGGGGGCACAGATACGCAGTATTTT. Translating gives CASSLLAGGTDTQYF.

The chain employs TRBV6-1 and TRBJ2-5, with TRBD1 matching over 7 bases. This CDR3 region has 13 residues. J gave up 4 bases and V 8 bases, and 7 bases lay outside the gene matches. Looked up from germline, CDR1 is MNHNS and CDR2 is SASEGT. The CDR3 DNA follows: TGTGCCAGCTCGACGACAGGGCTAGAGACCCAGTACTTC. Amino acid sequence: CASSTTGLETQYF.

Of note for this clonotype: This clone may be a read error of a much larger clone one base away. The gene calls are TRBV5-1 and TRBJ2-3; 14 bases agree with TRBD2. Germline CDR1 SGHRS, CDR2 YFSETQ. There are 15 residues in the CDR3. The CDR3 is CARSLTSGGAPSQYF. DNA for the CDR3: TGTGCCAGAAGCTTGACTAGCGGGGGGGCTCCATCACAGTATTTT.

At least ten counts were recorded for this clonotype. The V call is TRBV6-2 or TRBV6-3, the J call TRBJ2-2; 12 positions match TRBD2. From germline, CDR1 is MNHEY and CDR2 SVGEGT. The trim removed 2 bases at V and 7 bases at J, leaving 11 bases unmatched. The CDR3 has 18 amino acids. In nucleotides, the CDR3 is TGTGCCAGCAGTTACACCACTAGCGGGAGGATTGAGAACGGGGAGCTGTTTTTT. Protein: CASSYTTSGRIENGELFF.

This clonotype was recorded a few times. CDR3 protein: CASSFTGGMGYTF. In nucleotides, the CDR3 is TGTGCCAGCAGTTTTACAGGGGGAATGGGCTACACCTTC. The genes are TRBV27 and TRBJ1-2, with 8 bases matching TRBD1. V shed 3 bases and J 8 bases; nucleotides not matched to a gene: 5. The CDR3 is 13 residues long. The germline V gene encodes CDR1 MNHEY and CDR2 SMNVEV (reference sequence).

This clonotype is labeled as medium-sized (0.01 to 0.1%). This chain uses TRBV29-1 with TRBJ2-1; 9 positions match TRBD2. CDR3 length equals 14 residues. CDR1 is SQVTM and CDR2 is ANQGSEA in the germline V gene. The trim removed 5 bases at V and 12 bases at J, leaving 14 bases unmatched. The CDR3 nucleotides read TGCAGCGTTCTAAGAGGACTAGCGACCATCGGGCAGTTCTTC. Translation gives CSVLRGLATIGQFF.

The chain has TRBV6-2 or TRBV6-3 and TRBJ2-7, with D unresolved. Deletions cut 0 bases from V and 1 base from J, with 7 bases between. The CDR3 sequence is 14 residues long. CDR1 MNHEY and CDR2 SVGEGT come from the germline V gene. CDR3 amino acids: CASSYSTVSYEQYF. In DNA, the CDR3 is TGTGCCAGCAGTTACTCAACCGTATCCTACGAGCAGTACTTC.

Within the sample, this clonotype is medium-sized (0.01 to 0.1%). J is TRBJ2-1 and V is TRBV19; 7 bases fit TRBD2. This CDR3 is built from 13 residues. Germline lookup yields CDR1 LNHDA and CDR2 SQIVND (reference sequence). V trimming: 10 bases; J trimming: 6 bases; junction bases outside the gene matches: 9. The CDR3 DNA is TGTGCCACAGAGGGACTACTTAGCAATGAGCAGTTCTTC. Residues: CATEGLLSNEQFF.